These T cell receptor beta chains were read from a single sample in a study of CD8 T cells in Susac syndrome. MiXCR, run by TCRdb on the immunoSEQ multiplex PCR reads, gives a single entry per CDR3 protein. The sample includes under 200,000 distinct CDR3 sequences, about 92% of them seen just once. The specimen was CD4+ T cells from PBMCs. These receptors were obtained from a human donor in good health. Each CDR3 is given with its conserved first and last residue. Fields, in order: CDR3 protein, D gene, J gene, V gene. The D gene is left open where the match is weak.

CDR3: CASSTREWLAGGTSTDTQYF
D: TRBD2
J: TRBJ2-3
V: TRBV6-2/TRBV6-3

CDR3: CASSPTSDTQYF
D: .
J: TRBJ2-3
V: TRBV6-5

CDR3: CASSKTGYFGNTIYF
D: TRBD1
J: TRBJ1-3
V: TRBV27

CDR3: CASVRGEQFF
D: .
J: TRBJ2-1
V: TRBV11-2

CDR3: CASSARDRLSAQYF
D: TRBD1
J: TRBJ2-5
V: TRBV9

CDR3: CASNEGGRMGYTF
D: .
J: TRBJ1-2
V: TRBV19

CDR3: CASSLQDRVSNEQFF
D: TRBD1
J: TRBJ2-1
V: TRBV2

CDR3: CASISIAGTEAFF
D: .
J: TRBJ1-1
V: TRBV12-3/TRBV12-4

CDR3: CASSQGTGQGGKGFF
D: TRBD1
J: TRBJ1-1
V: TRBV3-1

CDR3: CASSLAPGHMYEQYF
D: .
J: TRBJ2-7
V: TRBV7-2

CDR3: CASSTDRGTEAFF
D: TRBD1
J: TRBJ1-1
V: TRBV19

CDR3: CASSYSRDRIHSGNTIYF
D: TRBD1
J: TRBJ1-3
V: TRBV6-5

CDR3: CASREIPLNYGYTF
D: .
J: TRBJ1-2
V: TRBV6-2/TRBV6-3

CDR3: CASSLRTATTGELFF
D: .
J: TRBJ2-2
V: TRBV5-1

CDR3: CASSFSSSGGYTF
D: .
J: TRBJ1-2
V: TRBV7-9

CDR3: CASSLLFQGLMNTEAFF
D: .
J: TRBJ1-1
V: TRBV7-2

CDR3: CASSPHTGMNYGYTF
D: .
J: TRBJ1-2
V: TRBV7-2

CDR3: CSARSGVGTDTQYF
D: TRBD2
J: TRBJ2-3
V: TRBV20-1

CDR3: CAWNGGEDTQYF
D: .
J: TRBJ2-3
V: TRBV30

CDR3: CASSQEQGSGYTF
D: .
J: TRBJ1-2
V: TRBV4-3

CDR3: CASSHPGGNNSPLHF
D: .
J: TRBJ1-6
V: TRBV3-1

CDR3: CASSDSTGGGYEQYF
D: .
J: TRBJ2-7
V: TRBV10-1

CDR3: CSVKGGSGTNEQFF
D: TRBD2
J: TRBJ2-1
V: TRBV29-1

CDR3: CASSLTTRQSGEKLFF
D: .
J: TRBJ1-4
V: TRBV7-3

CDR3: CASSYPSGTGPVNSPLHF
D: TRBD1
J: TRBJ1-6
V: TRBV6-5

CDR3: CASSLGPLSETQYF
D: .
J: TRBJ2-5
V: TRBV7-3

CDR3: CASTWGQGYEQFF
D: TRBD1
J: TRBJ2-1
V: TRBV28

CDR3: CSARSGTVNTEAFF
D: .
J: TRBJ1-1
V: TRBV20-1